The sequence of this TCR beta chain was determined in a study of blood T cell repertoires in COVID-19. In the study overall: Collection of acute and convalescent COVID-19 samples took place in the United States, Italy and Spain. T cells, B-cell-depleted T cells, or PBMCs supplied cDNA or gDNA.

In this sample, this clone turned up a few times. Followed over time, Seattle patients had been enrolled while infection was active. Original methodology: Researchers report that nucleated cell counts were estimated from reference gene primer amplification. Profiled with immunoSEQ multiplex PCR; TCRdb holds only in-frame clones, not every one. V and J calls and clone size are copied from that table; D and trimming were computed from the DNA. Of hundreds of thousands of clones listed, roughly 86% were seen once; the top ten hold about 7%. The CDR3 loop spans 14 amino acids. Per the germline V gene, CDR1 is LNHDA and CDR2 is SQIVND (reference sequence). V lost 5 bases and J lost 4; bases outside the gene matches: 5.

The sample comprised peripheral blood. This chain links TRBV19 with TRBJ2-3; 8 bases are a match to TRBD2. The source of this sequence is a woman between 65 and 79 years old with COVID-19, enrolled during active disease. CDR3 DNA: TGTGCCAGTAGTCCCGGGCGGGGGGCAGATACGCAGTATTTT. Amino acid sequence: CASSPGRGADTQYF.